The clone carrying this T cell receptor beta chain was seen more than once but under ten times. The antigen is unknown. These data belong to a study of T cells in Graves' hyperthyroidism and ophthalmopathy. Study background: At the time of initial diagnosis and before any treatment, peripheral blood was collected.

Points from the study as a whole: Blood also contained most expanded thyroid clonotypes above 0.001. Through a model of 13 V-J features, ophthalmopathy was separated from stable hyperthyroidism.

V shed 2 bases, J shed 4 bases, and the junction held 7 bases outside the gene matches. There are 16 residues in the CDR3. Germline loops: CDR1 LNHDA, CDR2 SQIVND (reference sequence). Researchers amplified the TCR beta CDR3 regions from RNA transcripts. The HTBI set primed first-round TCR CDR3 RT-PCR. TCRdb fed the multiplex PCR reads into MiXCR, producing one record per CDR3 protein. The sample lists about 720,000 distinct CDR3 sequences, about 17% occurring once. Subjects aged 18 to 65 presented with newly diagnosed hyperthyroidism of less than 2 months' duration. The TCR originated in a woman aged 45 to 65 with Graves' hyperthyroidism that later progressed to Graves' ophthalmopathy. This rearrangement joins TRBV19 to TRBJ1-4, with 7 bases fitting TRBD1. Sequencing was done on a sample of blood. The CDR3 loop is CASSIRGTDFNEKLFF. As DNA, the CDR3 is TGTGCCAGTAGTATACGGGGGACAGACTTTAATGAAAAACTGTTTTTT. The complete variable domain, with remaining parts taken from reference TRBV19 and TRBJ1-4, reads DGGITQSPKYLFRKEGQNVTLSCEQNLNHDAMYWYRQDPGQGLRLIYYSQIVNDFQKGDIAEGYSVSREKKESFPLTVTSAQKNPTAFYLCASSIRGTDFNEKLFFGSGTQLSVL.